This T cell receptor beta chain was sequenced in a study of T cells expressing NK-cell markers. Study-wide context: The authors derived TCR beta repertoires from sorted CD3+CD56+NKG2C+, CD3+CD56+NKG2C- and CD3+CD56-NKG2C+ T cells. Seven HCMV-seropositive donors and one seronegative donor made up the eight sequenced donors. Study-wide findings and caveats: The CD3+CD56-NKG2C+ fraction was also led by these clonotypes in several donors.

TCRdb reprocessed the 5' RACE reads and reports one entry per CDR3 protein, with no DNA. This listing includes about 180,000 distinct CDR3 sequences. With regard to this clonotype: Its antigen is still unknown.

The receptor was isolated from a man aged 18-70 years in good health. The source material was blood T cells: a sorted CD56 or NKG2C T cell subset, CD4+ or CD8+ T cells, or bulk PBMC T cells (not recorded which).

This chain's CDR3 is CASTKKGDFYEQYF. The chain is built from TRBV25-1 and TRBJ2-7. The CDR3 is 14 residues long. CDR1 and CDR2 from the germline V gene are MGHDK and SYGVNS.